Listed below are T cell receptor beta chains from one sample, sequenced in a study of cytomegalovirus exposure and HLA in healthy donors. Produced via immunoSEQ multiplex PCR; TCRdb's table is partial and in-frame only. The sample holds about 65,000 clones, about 91% seen once. The sequenced material came from PBMCs. These receptor sequences come from a woman aged 18 to 35 in good health and CMV-seronegative. CDR3s include the opening cysteine and the closing phenylalanine or tryptophan. A D gene is named only where the DNA matches it firmly. The size entry is marked missing in some rows and otherwise reads once, few, many or a size class.

v_call: TRBV4-2
d_call: TRBD1
j_call: TRBJ1-5
clone_size: -
cdr3_aa: CASSQVDRGVEPQHF
cdr3_nt: TGTGCCAGCAGCCAAGTCGACAGGGGAGTTGAGCCCCAGCATTTT

v_call: TRBV28
d_call: -
j_call: TRBJ1-1
clone_size: -
cdr3_aa: CASSLPGHLNTEAFF
cdr3_nt: TGTGCCAGCAGTCTCCCGGGACACCTGAACACTGAAGCTTTCTTT

v_call: TRBV7-3
d_call: -
j_call: TRBJ1-1
clone_size: -
cdr3_aa: CASSSPPTDPFTEAFF
cdr3_nt: TGTGCCAGCAGCTCCCCCCCGACAGATCCATTCACTGAAGCTTTCTTT

v_call: TRBV30
d_call: TRBD1
j_call: TRBJ1-1
clone_size: -
cdr3_aa: CAWSADRAHTEAFF
cdr3_nt: TGTGCCTGGAGTGCCGACAGGGCCCACACTGAAGCTTTCTTT

v_call: TRBV15
d_call: TRBD1
j_call: TRBJ2-7
clone_size: -
cdr3_aa: CATSRDEGTGFYEQYF
cdr3_nt: TGTGCCACCAGCAGAGATGAAGGGACAGGGTTCTACGAGCAGTACTTC

v_call: TRBV6-5
d_call: TRBD1
j_call: TRBJ1-1
clone_size: -
cdr3_aa: CASSYSPGQGNTEAFF
cdr3_nt: TGTGCCAGCAGTTACTCACCGGGACAGGGGAACACTGAAGCTTTCTTT

v_call: TRBV5-1
d_call: -
j_call: TRBJ2-5
clone_size: -
cdr3_aa: CASRAGRYQETQYF
cdr3_nt: TGCGCCAGCAGGGCGGGGCGGTACCAAGAGACCCAGTACTTC

v_call: TRBV6-5
d_call: -
j_call: TRBJ2-7
clone_size: once
cdr3_aa: CASRKGTPSGEQYF
cdr3_nt: TGTGCCAGCAGGAAGGGGACTCCCTCCGGCGAGCAGTACTTC

v_call: TRBV5-6
d_call: TRBD2
j_call: TRBJ2-7
clone_size: few
cdr3_aa: CASSSYATSEIYEQYF
cdr3_nt: TGTGCCAGCAGCTCATACGCGACTAGCGAAATCTACGAGCAGTACTTC

v_call: TRBV19
d_call: -
j_call: TRBJ1-5
clone_size: -
cdr3_aa: CASREGHQPQHF
cdr3_nt: TGTGCCAGTAGGGAGGGGCACCAGCCCCAGCATTTT

v_call: TRBV5-6
d_call: TRBD2
j_call: TRBJ2-7
clone_size: once
cdr3_aa: CASSSSGGPYEQYF
cdr3_nt: TGTGCCAGCAGTTCGAGCGGGGGTCCCTACGAGCAGTACTTC

v_call: TRBV2
d_call: TRBD1
j_call: TRBJ1-5
clone_size: -
cdr3_aa: CASRGGQGVNQPQHF
cdr3_nt: TGTGCCAGCAGAGGGGGACAGGGGGTAAATCAGCCCCAGCATTTT

v_call: TRBV28
d_call: -
j_call: TRBJ1-2
clone_size: -
cdr3_aa: CASSLTHTGGYTF
cdr3_nt: TGTGCCAGCAGTTTAACCCATACAGGGGGCTACACCTTC

v_call: TRBV30
d_call: -
j_call: TRBJ2-7
clone_size: -
cdr3_aa: CAWSISYEQYF
cdr3_nt: TGTGCCTGGAGTATCAGCTACGAGCAGTACTTC

v_call: TRBV6-1
d_call: TRBD2
j_call: TRBJ2-5
clone_size: once
cdr3_aa: CASSEGGGIETQYF
cdr3_nt: TGTGCCAGCAGTGAAGGGGGGGGGATAGAGACCCAGTACTTC

v_call: TRBV4-1
d_call: TRBD2
j_call: TRBJ2-3
clone_size: -
cdr3_aa: CASSGLGTSDSFTDTQYF
cdr3_nt: TGCGCCAGCAGCGGGTTGGGGACTAGCGACTCTTTCACAGATACGCAGTATTTT

v_call: TRBV9
d_call: -
j_call: TRBJ2-7
clone_size: -
cdr3_aa: CASSPGGDPYEQYF
cdr3_nt: TGTGCCAGCAGCCCAGGAGGGGACCCCTACGAGCAGTACTTC

v_call: TRBV28
d_call: -
j_call: TRBJ2-1
clone_size: -
cdr3_aa: CASSPGIDNEQFF
cdr3_nt: TGTGCCAGCTCCCCGGGGATAGACAATGAGCAGTTCTTC

v_call: TRBV6-6
d_call: -
j_call: TRBJ2-3
clone_size: -
cdr3_aa: CASSYGLGFTDTQYF
cdr3_nt: TGTGCCAGCAGTTACGGTCTGGGCTTCACAGATACGCAGTATTTT

v_call: TRBV10-3
d_call: TRBD2
j_call: TRBJ2-7
clone_size: -
cdr3_aa: CAISEGASGGYEQYF
cdr3_nt: TGTGCCATCAGTGAAGGGGCTAGCGGGGGATACGAGCAGTACTTC

v_call: TRBV30
d_call: -
j_call: TRBJ2-3
clone_size: -
cdr3_aa: CAWILTDTQYF
cdr3_nt: TGTGCCTGGATTCTCACAGATACGCAGTATTTT

v_call: TRBV4-1
d_call: TRBD1
j_call: TRBJ2-1
clone_size: -
cdr3_aa: CASSQGSGQTYNEQFF
cdr3_nt: TGCGCCAGCAGCCAAGGGTCGGGACAGACCTACAATGAGCAGTTCTTC

v_call: TRBV7-6
d_call: TRBD1
j_call: TRBJ2-1
clone_size: -
cdr3_aa: CASSLAAGTAADEQFF
cdr3_nt: TGTGCCAGCAGCTTAGCCGCTGGGACAGCGGCCGATGAGCAGTTCTTC

v_call: TRBV11-3
d_call: -
j_call: TRBJ1-1
clone_size: -
cdr3_aa: CASSLKSQNTEAFF
cdr3_nt: TGTGCCAGCAGCTTAAAGTCACAGAACACTGAAGCTTTCTTT

v_call: TRBV6-1
d_call: -
j_call: TRBJ1-6
clone_size: -
cdr3_aa: CASSEGGDNSPLHF
cdr3_nt: TGTGCCAGCAGTGAAGGGGGGGATAATTCACCCCTCCACTTT

v_call: TRBV2
d_call: -
j_call: TRBJ2-3
clone_size: -
cdr3_aa: CASTYQGSGDTQYF
cdr3_nt: TGTGCCAGCACATACCAAGGAAGCGGAGATACGCAGTATTTT

v_call: TRBV6-5
d_call: TRBD2
j_call: TRBJ2-1
clone_size: -
cdr3_aa: CASSSELAGGGNEQFF
cdr3_nt: TGTGCCAGCAGTTCAGAACTAGCGGGGGGGGGTAATGAGCAGTTCTTC

v_call: TRBV5-4
d_call: TRBD1
j_call: TRBJ1-2
clone_size: -
cdr3_aa: CASSLVGTVNYGYTF
cdr3_nt: TGTGCCAGCAGCTTGGTCGGGACAGTTAACTATGGCTACACCTTC

v_call: TRBV5-1
d_call: -
j_call: TRBJ2-3
clone_size: -
cdr3_aa: CASSVPGWRSDTQYF
cdr3_nt: TGCGCCAGCAGCGTCCCAGGGTGGAGATCAGATACGCAGTATTTT

v_call: TRBV11-2
d_call: -
j_call: TRBJ2-7
clone_size: -
cdr3_aa: CASSLGTAVGEQYF
cdr3_nt: TGTGCCAGCAGCTTAGGGACTGCGGTCGGGGAGCAGTACTTC

v_call: TRBV29-1
d_call: TRBD1
j_call: TRBJ1-1
clone_size: -
cdr3_aa: CSVGSWTGDTEAFF
cdr3_nt: TGCAGCGTTGGGAGCTGGACAGGGGACACTGAAGCTTTCTTT

v_call: TRBV18
d_call: -
j_call: TRBJ1-2
clone_size: -
cdr3_aa: CASSPLTEPSYGYTF
cdr3_nt: TGTGCCAGCTCACCGCTTACAGAACCCTCCTATGGCTACACCTTC

v_call: TRBV6-5
d_call: -
j_call: TRBJ1-6
clone_size: -
cdr3_aa: CASSLTGNPNSPLHF
cdr3_nt: TGTGCCAGCAGCTTAACAGGGAATCCTAATTCACCCCTCCACTTT

v_call: TRBV6-5
d_call: -
j_call: TRBJ2-1
clone_size: -
cdr3_aa: CASSYSAGISYNEQFF
cdr3_nt: TGTGCCAGCAGTTACTCAGCAGGGATTAGCTACAATGAGCAGTTCTTC

v_call: TRBV6-5
d_call: -
j_call: TRBJ2-5
clone_size: -
cdr3_aa: CASSYSRRGWSETQYF
cdr3_nt: TGTGCCAGCAGTTACTCGCGCAGGGGTTGGTCAGAGACCCAGTACTTC

v_call: TRBV11-2
d_call: -
j_call: TRBJ1-3
clone_size: -
cdr3_aa: CASSMSDGSGNTIYF
cdr3_nt: TGTGCCAGCAGCATGAGCGACGGCTCTGGAAACACCATATATTTT

v_call: TRBV5-4
d_call: -
j_call: TRBJ2-2
clone_size: -
cdr3_aa: CASSLIGGNTGELFF
cdr3_nt: TGTGCCAGCAGCTTGATCGGGGGGAACACCGGGGAGCTGTTTTTT